One and the same sample provided the 24 T cell receptor beta chains below, sequenced in a study of cytomegalovirus exposure and HLA in healthy donors. Researchers ran the PCR with 60 Vbeta and 13 Jbeta primers. TCRdb's table, derived via immunoSEQ multiplex PCR, lists solely in-frame clones and lacks some. This table has around 130,000 clones, about 86% appearing once. The sequenced sample was PBMCs. The origin of the receptors is a man aged 18 to 35 in good health and CMV-seronegative.

The chain has TRBV28 and TRBJ1-6; 10 bases map to TRBD1. This CDR3 is 16 amino acids long. V gave up 5 bases and J gave up 7 bases; unmatched junction bases: 8. Germline CDR1 is MDHEN and CDR2 is SYDVKM. The chain's CDR3 is CASSLWGTGENSPLHF. The CDR3 DNA sequence: TGTGCCAGCAGTCTTTGGGGGACAGGGGAAAATTCACCCCTCCACTTT.

V is TRBV2 and J is TRBJ2-2; maybe TRBD1 (5 bases). Germline assignment: CDR1 SNHLY and CDR2 FYNNEI. The length of the CDR3 is 15 residues. V was trimmed by 6 bases and J by 5 bases, leaving 16 bases between them. The CDR3 sequence: CASSRVAGQTGELFF. The CDR3, as DNA: TGTGCCAGCAGCCGGGTGGCAGGGCAAACCGGGGAGCTGTTTTTT.

The J gene is TRBJ1-2, the V gene TRBV4-3; tentative D call: TRBD1 (5 bases). The CDR3 consists of 13 residues. CDR1 is LGHNA, CDR2 YSLEER, per germline. The V gene lost 4 bases and the J gene lost 5 bases, with 11 bases spanning the gap. This CDR3 is CASSPSGTYGYTF. CDR3 coding DNA: TGCGCCAGCAGCCCCTCCGGGACTTATGGCTACACCTTC.

V and J are TRBV7-2 and TRBJ1-1; D remains ambiguous. Trimming pared 5 bases from V and 0 bases from J, leaving 10 bases between. Looked up from germline, CDR1 is SGHTA and CDR2 is FQGNSA. This CDR3 contains 14 residues. CDR3 sequence (DNA): TGTGCCAGCAGCCTTCTTTACATGAACACTGAAGCTTTCTTT. It yields the protein CASSLLYMNTEAFF. The full variable domain, in which reference TRBV7-2 and TRBJ1-1 provide the parts outside the CDR3, is GAGVSQSPSNKVTEKGKDVELRCDPISGHTALYWYRQSLGQGLEFLIYFQGNSAPDKSGLPSDRFSAERTGGSVSTLTIQRTQQEDSAVYLCASSLLYMNTEAFFGQGTRLTVV.

This chain uses TRBV19 with TRBJ2-1; D may be TRBD2 (6 bases). CDR3 size: 13 residues. The V end lost 4 bases, the J end lost 6 bases, and 10 bases lay between the germline ends. Per germline, CDR1 LNHDA and CDR2 SQIVND (reference sequence). The chain's CDR3 is CASSSGDRNEQFF. CDR3 DNA: TGTGCCAGTAGTAGCGGGGATCGCAATGAGCAGTTCTTC.

The chain links TRBV19 to TRBJ2-7; 12 nucleotides match TRBD1. V shed 7 bases, J shed 6 bases, and the junction held 10 bases outside the gene matches. This CDR3 is 15 amino acids long. Germline CDR1 is LNHDA and CDR2 is SQIVND (reference sequence). The CDR3 loop is CASTRSGTGGTEQYF. The DNA for the CDR3 is TGTGCCAGTACCAGATCCGGGACAGGGGGCACCGAGCAGTACTTC. The full variable domain, completed using reference TRBV19 and TRBJ2-7, is DGGITQSPKYLFRKEGQNVTLSCEQNLNHDAMYWYRQDPGQGLRLIYYSQIVNDFQKGDIAEGYSVSREKKESFPLTVTSAQKNPTAFYLCASTRSGTGGTEQYFGPGTRLTVT.

The chain joins TRBV5-1 to TRBJ2-7, with D tentatively TRBD1 (7 bases). The CDR3 contains 14 residues. Looked up from germline, CDR1 is SGHRS and CDR2 is YFSETQ. V lost 5 bases, J lost 4 bases, and 16 bases lay in between. Here the CDR3 reads CASSRQGGVYEQYF. As DNA, the CDR3 is TGCGCCAGCAGTAGACAGGGAGGCGTTTACGAGCAGTACTTC. Variable domain in full (rest from reference TRBV5-1 and TRBJ2-7): KAGVTQTPRYLIKTRGQQVTLSCSPISGHRSVSWYQQTPGQGLQFLFEYFSETQRNKGNFPGRFSGRQFSNSRSEMNVSTLELGDSALYLCASSRQGGVYEQYFGPGTRLTVT.

The table lists this clone with a count of one. J is TRBJ1-2 and V is TRBV27; D may be TRBD1 (5 bases). The CDR3 contains 14 residues. V was pared by 2 bases and J by 4 bases, with 11 bases between. Germline loops: CDR1 MNHEY, CDR2 SMNVEV (reference sequence). The CDR3 region has the DNA TGTGCCAGCAGTTTAGCCAGGGCTGGCTATGGCTACACCTTC. Its protein product is CASSLARAGYGYTF.

Details on this clone: One end of the junction fails to match germline, which may point to a read error. The chain employs TRBV7-2 and TRBJ2-5; 7 nucleotides align to TRBD1. The CDR3 has 13 residues. Germline CDR1 is SGHTA and CDR2 is FQGNSA. CDR3 DNA: TGTGCCAGCAGCTTAGAGGGGGCCCGCATCATGGACTTC. This sequence encodes CASSLEGARIMDF.

The chain combines TRBV27 with TRBJ1-5, with D unresolved. The germline V gene encodes CDR1 MNHEY and CDR2 SMNVEV (reference sequence). The CDR3 has 15 residues. The V gene lost 5 bases and the J gene lost 4 bases, with 15 bases spanning the gap. CDR3 region: CASSPEAGYNQPQHF. CDR3 nucleotide sequence: TGTGCCAGCAGTCCAGAAGCCGGGTATAATCAGCCCCAGCATTTT.

This rearrangement joins TRBV7-2 to TRBJ2-3; D gene unclear. Per germline, CDR1 SGHTA and CDR2 FQGNSA. The germline V and J ends were trimmed by 3 bases and 7 bases, with 11 bases remaining between them. The CDR3 is 13 amino acids. As DNA, the CDR3 is TGTGCCAGCAGCTTTCCCACAGCTTATACGCAGTATTTT. Translation: CASSFPTAYTQYF.

This clone was observed a handful of times. The chain employs TRBV7-6 and TRBJ1-5; possibly TRBD1 for D (5 bases). V was clipped by 0 bases and J by 3 bases, with 12 bases between them. Germline V gene lookup returns CDR1 SGHVS and CDR2 FNYEAQ. There are 16 residues in the CDR3. The CDR3 here is CASSLAWGGDNQPQHF. The CDR3 nucleotides read TGTGCCAGCAGCTTAGCGTGGGGAGGGGACAATCAGCCCCAGCATTTT.

The chain has TRBV5-6 and TRBJ1-2; D is perhaps TRBD1 (6 bases). The ends were cut back, 3 bases at V and 5 bases at J, with 20 bases in the middle. Germline CDR1 reads SGHDT; CDR2 reads YYEEEE. The CDR3 sequence is 16 residues long. CDR3 in amino acids: CASSWGISGAGYGYTF. Written as DNA, the CDR3 is TGTGCCAGCAGCTGGGGAATTTCAGGGGCCGGGTATGGCTACACCTTC. The variable domain in full, with the rest retrieved from reference TRBV5-6 and TRBJ1-2, is DAGVTQSPTHLIKTRGQQVTLRCSPKSGHDTVSWYQQALGQGPQFIFQYYEEEERQRGNFPDRFSGHQFPNYSSELNVNALLLGDSALYLCASSWGISGAGYGYTFGSGTRLTVV.

This rearrangement joins TRBV5-1 to TRBJ2-1; TRBD2 matches 12 bases. After removal of 6 bases from V and 0 bases from J, the junction contained 4 bases not matched to a gene. Germline V gives CDR1 SGHRS, CDR2 YFSETQ. This CDR3 is built from 16 residues. CDR3 protein: CASISSGGASYNEQFF. The CDR3 DNA is TGCGCCAGCATTTCTAGCGGGGGGGCCTCCTACAATGAGCAGTTCTTC.

This clone was seen a single time. The same CDR3 is also encoded by other DNA sequences in this sample. The chain has TRBV30 and TRBJ2-7, with 9 bases fitting TRBD1. CDR3 length: 14 residues. The V gene's germline CDR1 is GTSNPN and CDR2 SVGIG (reference sequence). V lost 4 bases to trimming and J lost 6 bases; unmatched junction nucleotides: 10. The CDR3 is CAWTTGTGPREQYF. The CDR3 DNA is TGTGCCTGGACAACTGGGACAGGGCCTCGCGAGCAGTACTTC.

This clone is a singleton in its sample. CDR3 amino acids: CASSIDTESMGGYTF. The CDR3 bases are TGTGCCAGTAGTATTGACACAGAGTCCATGGGTGGCTACACCTTC. The chain links TRBV19 to TRBJ1-2, with D uncertain. This CDR3 is built from 15 residues. The germline V gene encodes CDR1 LNHDA and CDR2 SQIVND (reference sequence). V lost 3 bases and J lost 7, with 18 bases in between.

This clone was counted only a few times. J is TRBJ2-3 and V is TRBV27; D gene uncertain. The CDR3 extends over 14 amino acids. Germline V gene sequence: CDR1 MNHEY, CDR2 SMNVEV (reference sequence). V dropped 5 bases and J dropped 1 base, with 10 bases sitting between them. As DNA, the CDR3 is TGTGCCAGCAGTCTAGGTACCGGCACAGATACGCAGTATTTT. Residues: CASSLGTGTDTQYF.

This rearrangement joins TRBV6-5 to TRBJ2-5; 10 nucleotides align to TRBD1. This CDR3 has 16 residues. Losses at the gene ends were 0 bases for V and 5 bases for J; bases not matched to a gene: 6. Germline V gives CDR1 MNHEY, CDR2 SVGAGI. The CDR3: CASSYSTTGGLETQYF. CDR3 bases: TGTGCCAGCAGTTACTCAACGACAGGGGGCTTGGAGACCCAGTACTTC.

V usage is TRBV27 and J usage is TRBJ2-7, with D tentatively TRBD2 (6 bases). CDR1 is MNHEY and CDR2 is SMNVEV in the germline V gene (reference sequence). Trimming removed 8 bases from V and 6 bases from J, with 20 bases in between. The length of the CDR3 is 14 residues. The CDR3 is CASEVFGGIGEQYF. The CDR3 coding sequence is TGTGCCAGCGAAGTGTTTGGGGGGATAGGCGAGCAGTACTTC.

The rearrangement uses TRBV7-6 and TRBJ2-7; D is perhaps TRBD1 (5 bases). Germline values: CDR1 SGHVS, CDR2 FNYEAQ. The CDR3 runs 16 residues. Trimming removed 5 bases at V and 3 bases at J, with 20 bases between. This CDR3 is CASSLYGDSQVYEQYF. DNA for the CDR3: TGTGCCAGCAGCCTATACGGAGACAGCCAGGTCTACGAGCAGTACTTC.

The chain uses TRBV28 and TRBJ1-2, with 7 bases matching TRBD1. Germline loops: CDR1 MDHEN, CDR2 SYDVKM. The CDR3 contains 13 residues. Trimming cost V 6 bases and J 5 bases; bases outside gene matches: 6. DNA for the CDR3: TGTGCCAGCAGCCCGGGACAGCTGTATGGCTACACCTTC. Translated, it gives CASSPGQLYGYTF.

The J gene is TRBJ1-6, the V gene TRBV6-1, with D uncertain. The CDR3 runs 14 residues. V lost 5 bases and J lost 6, with 11 bases in between. In germline, CDR1 is MNHNS, CDR2 SASEGT. DNA for the CDR3: TGTGCCAGCAGTCCCCGCCTGAGTAATTCACCCCTCCACTTT. It is translated as CASSPRLSNSPLHF.

The chain has TRBV5-8 and TRBJ2-3; possible D gene TRBD2, 5 bases. The germline V and J ends were trimmed by 7 bases and 2 bases, with 23 bases remaining between them. From germline, CDR1 is SGHTS and CDR2 YDEGEE. The CDR3 sequence is 17 residues long. The DNA for the CDR3 is TGTGCCAGCTCTACGGCCGGGGTTTTTGCGAACACAGATACGCAGTATTTT. Translation gives CASSTAGVFANTDTQYF.

This clone was observed once. DNA of the CDR3: TGCAGCGTTGACCCAGGGGGAACTAACTATGGCTACACCTTC. Protein sequence: CSVDPGGTNYGYTF. The chain uses TRBV29-1 and TRBJ1-2, with 7 bases lining up with TRBD1. The CDR3 is made up of 14 amino acids. Germline-derived CDR1 and CDR2 are SQVTM and ANQGSEA. The J segment lost 0 bases and the V segment lost 3 bases, leaving 4 bases of the junction unmatched.